This T cell receptor (beta chain) was captured by sequencing in a study of cytomegalovirus exposure and HLA in healthy donors. CDR3 length: 13 residues. Germline lookup yields CDR1 SGHRS and CDR2 YFSETQ. V was cut by 5 bases and J by 4 bases, with 11 bases left in between. Worth noting for this clone: Its antigen is not known.

This PCR relied on a set of 60 Vbeta primers and 13 Jbeta primers. Profiling relied on immunoSEQ multiplex PCR, and the TCRdb table lists in-frame clones only, not all of them. The table shows approximately 190,000 clones, with around 86% occurring only once. Points from the study as a whole: A likely sequencing artifact accounted for one observed cluster of highly shared sequence variants. The dataset shows that most TCR sequences were rare, while some public TCRs occurred in many donors. Under in vitro conditions, a few CMV-associated chains were confirmed as specific for CMV antigens. Cytomegalovirus association was listed for 164 TCR beta chains.

This sequence was found in a woman aged 18-35 years in good health and CMV-seronegative. Sequencing input: PBMCs. The chain is built from TRBV5-1 and TRBJ2-3, with D maybe TRBD2 (6 bases). Here the CDR3 reads CASSRGVPDTQYF. DNA for the CDR3: TGCGCCAGCAGTCGCGGGGTCCCAGATACGCAGTATTTT. The full variable domain, rest sourced from reference TRBV5-1 and TRBJ2-3, is KAGVTQTPRYLIKTRGQQVTLSCSPISGHRSVSWYQQTPGQGLQFLFEYFSETQRNKGNFPGRFSGRQFSNSRSEMNVSTLELGDSALYLCASSRGVPDTQYFGPGTRLTVL.